The source of this TCR beta chain is a study of blood T cell repertoires in COVID-19. One Seattle source followed patients from active infection through their disease course. The protocol was immunoSEQ multiplex PCR, while the TCRdb copy is restricted to in-frame clones and leaves out a portion. The data show 250,000 to 400,000 clones, roughly nine tenths seen once. V lost 6 bases, J lost 1 base, and 12 bases lay in between. This CDR3 contains 14 residues. CDR1 and CDR2 (germline): KGHSH, LQKENI. The rearrangement joins TRBV18 to TRBJ1-1; no firm D call. The TCR sequence derives from a woman younger than 45 with COVID-19, enrolled during active disease. Sequencing was performed on peripheral blood. The CDR3 sequence is CASSPSAGNTEAFF. The CDR3 nucleotides read TGTGCCAGCTCCCCTTCAGCGGGGAACACTGAAGCTTTCTTT.